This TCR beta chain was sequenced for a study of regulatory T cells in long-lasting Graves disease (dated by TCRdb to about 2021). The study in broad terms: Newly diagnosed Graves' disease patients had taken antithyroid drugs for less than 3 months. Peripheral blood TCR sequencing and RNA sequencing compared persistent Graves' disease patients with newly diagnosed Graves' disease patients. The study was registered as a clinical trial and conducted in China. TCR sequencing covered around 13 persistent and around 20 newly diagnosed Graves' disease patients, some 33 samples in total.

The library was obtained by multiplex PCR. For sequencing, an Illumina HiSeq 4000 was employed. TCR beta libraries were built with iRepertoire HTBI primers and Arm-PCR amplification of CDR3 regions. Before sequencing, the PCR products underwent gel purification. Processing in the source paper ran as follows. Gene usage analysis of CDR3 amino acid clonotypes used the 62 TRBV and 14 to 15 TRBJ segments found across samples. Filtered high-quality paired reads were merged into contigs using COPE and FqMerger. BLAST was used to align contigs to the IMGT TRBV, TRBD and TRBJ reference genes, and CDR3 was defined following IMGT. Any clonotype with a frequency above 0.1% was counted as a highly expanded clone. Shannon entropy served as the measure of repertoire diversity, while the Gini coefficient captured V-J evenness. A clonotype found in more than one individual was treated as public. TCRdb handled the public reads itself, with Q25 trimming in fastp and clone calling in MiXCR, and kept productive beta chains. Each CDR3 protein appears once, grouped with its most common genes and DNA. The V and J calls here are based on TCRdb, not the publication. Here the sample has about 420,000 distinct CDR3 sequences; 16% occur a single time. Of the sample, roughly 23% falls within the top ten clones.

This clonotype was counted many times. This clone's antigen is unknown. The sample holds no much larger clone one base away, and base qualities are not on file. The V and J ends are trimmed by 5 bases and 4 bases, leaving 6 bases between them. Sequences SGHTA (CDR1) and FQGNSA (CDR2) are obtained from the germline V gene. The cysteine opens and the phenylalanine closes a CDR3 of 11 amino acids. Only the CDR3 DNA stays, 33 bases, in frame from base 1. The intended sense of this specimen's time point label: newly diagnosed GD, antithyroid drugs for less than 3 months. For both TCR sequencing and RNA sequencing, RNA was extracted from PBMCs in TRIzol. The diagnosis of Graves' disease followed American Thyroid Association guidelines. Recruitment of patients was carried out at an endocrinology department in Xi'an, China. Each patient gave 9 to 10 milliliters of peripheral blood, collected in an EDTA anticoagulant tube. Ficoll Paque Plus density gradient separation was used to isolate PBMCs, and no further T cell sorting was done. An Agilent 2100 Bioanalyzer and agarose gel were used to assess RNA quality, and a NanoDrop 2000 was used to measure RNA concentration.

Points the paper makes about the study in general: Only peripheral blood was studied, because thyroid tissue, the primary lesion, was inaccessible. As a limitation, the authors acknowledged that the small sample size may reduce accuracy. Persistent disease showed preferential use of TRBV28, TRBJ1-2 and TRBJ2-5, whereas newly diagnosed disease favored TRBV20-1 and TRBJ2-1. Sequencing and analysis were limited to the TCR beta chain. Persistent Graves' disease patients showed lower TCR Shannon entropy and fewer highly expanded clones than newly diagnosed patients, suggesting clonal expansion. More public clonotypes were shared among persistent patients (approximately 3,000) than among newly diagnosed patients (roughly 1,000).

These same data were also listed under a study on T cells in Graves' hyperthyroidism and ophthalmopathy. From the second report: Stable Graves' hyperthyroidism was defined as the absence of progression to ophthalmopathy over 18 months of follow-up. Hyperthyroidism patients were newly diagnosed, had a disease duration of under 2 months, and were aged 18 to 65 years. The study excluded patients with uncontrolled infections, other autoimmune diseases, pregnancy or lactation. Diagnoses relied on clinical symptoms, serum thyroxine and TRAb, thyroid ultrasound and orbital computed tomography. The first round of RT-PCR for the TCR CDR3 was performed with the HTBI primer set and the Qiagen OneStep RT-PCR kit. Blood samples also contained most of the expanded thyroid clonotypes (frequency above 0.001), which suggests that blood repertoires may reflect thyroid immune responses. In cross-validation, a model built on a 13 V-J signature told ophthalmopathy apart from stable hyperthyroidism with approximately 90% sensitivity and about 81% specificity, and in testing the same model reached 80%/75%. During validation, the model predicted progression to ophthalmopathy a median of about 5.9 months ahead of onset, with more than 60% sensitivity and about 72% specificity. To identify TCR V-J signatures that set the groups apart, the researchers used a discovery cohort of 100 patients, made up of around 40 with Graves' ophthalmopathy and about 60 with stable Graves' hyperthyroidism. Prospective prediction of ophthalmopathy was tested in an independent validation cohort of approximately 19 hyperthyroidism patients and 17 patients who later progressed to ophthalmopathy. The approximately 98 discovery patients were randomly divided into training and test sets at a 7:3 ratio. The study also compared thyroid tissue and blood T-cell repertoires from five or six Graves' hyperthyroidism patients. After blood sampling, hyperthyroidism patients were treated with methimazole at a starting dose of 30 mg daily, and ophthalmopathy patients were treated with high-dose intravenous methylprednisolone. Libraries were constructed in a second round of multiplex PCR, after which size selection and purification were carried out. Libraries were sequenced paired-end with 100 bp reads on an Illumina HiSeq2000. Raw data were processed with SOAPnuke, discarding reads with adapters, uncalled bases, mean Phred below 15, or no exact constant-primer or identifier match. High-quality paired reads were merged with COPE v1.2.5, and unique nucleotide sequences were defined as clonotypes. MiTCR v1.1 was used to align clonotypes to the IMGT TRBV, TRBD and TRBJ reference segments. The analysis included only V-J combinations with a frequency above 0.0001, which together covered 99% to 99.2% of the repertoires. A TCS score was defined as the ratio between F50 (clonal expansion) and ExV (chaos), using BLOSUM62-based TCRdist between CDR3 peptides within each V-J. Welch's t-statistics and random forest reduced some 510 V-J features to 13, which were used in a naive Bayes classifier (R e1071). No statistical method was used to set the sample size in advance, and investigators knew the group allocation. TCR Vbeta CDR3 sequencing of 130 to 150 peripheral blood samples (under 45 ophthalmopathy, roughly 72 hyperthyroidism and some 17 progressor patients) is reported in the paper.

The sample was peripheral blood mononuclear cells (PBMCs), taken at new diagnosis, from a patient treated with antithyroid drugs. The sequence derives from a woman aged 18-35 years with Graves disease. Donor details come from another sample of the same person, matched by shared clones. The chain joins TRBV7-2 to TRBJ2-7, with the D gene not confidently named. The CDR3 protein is CASSEYYEQYF. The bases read TGTGCCAGCAGCGAATATTACGAGCAGTACTTC.